Below, 20 T cell receptor beta chains from the same sample are listed, as sequenced in a study of shared clonotypes between healthy human individuals. Profiled with immunoSEQ multiplex PCR; TCRdb holds only in-frame clones, not every one. Among about 2.3 million clones listed, approximately 93% were seen once. The sequenced material came from naive CD4+ T cells from PBMCs. The subset here: CD45RA+ positively selected. The receptors stem from a man aged 18 to 29 in good health. Some clones in this sample may be carry-over from other donors' samples.

The genes are TRBV2 and TRBJ2-1; 13 positions agree with TRBD2. Germline values: CDR1 SNHLY, CDR2 FYNNEI. The junction had 8 bases not matched to a gene; V was cut back by 4 bases and J by 8 bases. This CDR3 comprises 16 residues. The CDR3 here is CASSARLAGGGDEQFF. CDR3 coding DNA: TGTGCCAGCAGTGCGAGACTAGCGGGAGGTGGGGATGAGCAGTTCTTC.

The chain's CDR3 is CASSLKLAGGTNSYEQYF. CDR3 bases: TGTGCCAGCAGCTTGAAACTAGCGGGAGGAACTAATTCCTACGAGCAGTACTTC. The chain is built from TRBV5-4 and TRBJ2-7; TRBD2 aligns across 12 bases. Germline V gene data show CDR1 as SGHNT and CDR2 as YYREEE (reference sequence). J gave up 1 base and V 1 base, and 9 bases lay outside the gene matches. The CDR3 spans 18 residues.

CDR3 nucleotides: TGTGCCTGGAGTACCTTAGCGGGAGTCACAGATACGCAGTATTTT. Its protein is CAWSTLAGVTDTQYF. This chain uses TRBV30 with TRBJ2-3, with TRBD2 matching over 9 bases. Per the germline V gene, CDR1 is GTSNPN and CDR2 is SVGIG (reference sequence). There are 15 residues in the CDR3. The V gene end was trimmed by 2 bases and the J gene end by 2 bases; junction bases not matched to a gene: 5. The variable domain in full, completed from reference TRBV30 and TRBJ2-3, reads SQTIHQWPATLVQPVGSPLSLECTVEGTSNPNLYWYRQAAGRGLQLLFYSVGIGQISSEVPQNLSASRPQDRQFILSSKKLLLSDSGFYLCAWSTLAGVTDTQYFGPGTRLTVL.

The chain employs TRBV7-2 and TRBJ1-2; 8 nucleotides agree with TRBD1. Trimming at V came to 5 bases and at J to 3 bases, leaving 5 bases not matched to a gene. CDR1 is SGHTA and CDR2 is FQGNSA in the germline V gene. This CDR3 comprises 14 residues. CDR3 amino acids: CASSDRGMYYGYTF. As DNA, the CDR3 is TGTGCCAGCAGCGACAGGGGAATGTACTATGGCTACACCTTC.

The chain is built from TRBV27 and TRBJ2-6; D possibly matches TRBD1 or TRBD2 (5 bases each). CDR3 length: 17 residues. The germline CDR1 and CDR2 sequences are MNHEY and SMNVEV (reference sequence). Deletions cut 5 bases from V and 4 bases from J, with 18 bases between. CDR3 sequence reads: CASSAISGRPGANVLTF. In DNA form, the CDR3 reads TGTGCCAGCAGTGCGATTTCGGGACGACCCGGGGCCAACGTCCTGACTTTC.

This clone was counted once. The rearrangement links TRBV7-2 to TRBJ2-1; 7 bases map to TRBD2. Germline assignment: CDR1 SGHTA and CDR2 FQGNSA. There are 15 residues in the CDR3. J was trimmed by 0 bases and V by 7 bases; bases with no gene match: 6. For the CDR3, the DNA is TGTGCCAGCACCCAGAGGACTAGCTCCTACAATGAGCAGTTCTTC. Protein: CASTQRTSSYNEQFF.

The V call is TRBV30, the J call TRBJ2-3; 8 nucleotides line up with TRBD2. This CDR3 comprises 12 residues. Germline CDR1 GTSNPN, CDR2 SVGIG (reference sequence). V lost 3 bases to trimming and J lost 12 bases; unmatched junction nucleotides: 8. The CDR3 region is CAWSSLAGPQYF. As DNA, the CDR3 is TGTGCCTGGAGCTCCTTAGCGGGGCCCCAGTATTTT.

The J gene is TRBJ1-1, the V gene TRBV5-1, with 9 bases aligning to TRBD1. Per the germline V gene, CDR1 is SGHRS and CDR2 is YFSETQ. This CDR3 region has 14 residues. With V trimmed by 4 bases and J by 4 bases, 5 bases remained unmatched. This chain's CDR3 is CASSAGQGVTEAFF. Here the CDR3 DNA reads TGCGCCAGCAGCGCGGGACAGGGAGTCACTGAAGCTTTCTTT.

This chain links TRBV28 with TRBJ2-7; D is possibly TRBD1 or TRBD2 (5 bases each). Germline V CDR1 and CDR2: MDHEN, SYDVKM. V was clipped by 5 bases and J by 2 bases, with 13 bases between them. CDR3 size: 14 residues. As DNA, the CDR3 is TGTGCCAGCAGTCCCTCGAGGGGAACCTACGAGCAGTACTTC. This gives the protein CASSPSRGTYEQYF.

Turning to this clone: Other DNA sequences in the same sample also yield this CDR3. CDR3 region: CSVGGLTDTQYF. The CDR3 DNA follows: TGCAGCGTTGGAGGGTTAACAGATACGCAGTATTTT. This chain connects TRBV29-1 to TRBJ2-3, with D possibly matching TRBD2 (5 bases). The CDR3 has 12 residues. V lost 4 bases and J lost 3, with 8 bases in between. Germline V CDR1 and CDR2: SQVTM, ANQGSEA.

This chain connects TRBV4-2 to TRBJ2-5; 8 nucleotides align to TRBD2. Trimming took 0 bases from V and 4 from J; bases not matched to a gene: 10. The CDR3 is 17 amino acids. Per germline, CDR1 LGHNA and CDR2 YNFKEQ. The CDR3 DNA reads TGTGCCAGCAGCCAAGATCGGATGGGGGCGGGAGGAGAGACCCAGTACTTC. Protein: CASSQDRMGAGGETQYF.

V and J are TRBV5-6 and TRBJ2-3, with TRBD2 as a possible D gene (7 bases). The germline gives CDR1 SGHDT, CDR2 YYEEEE. V was shortened by 3 bases and J by 0 bases, with 14 bases between the two germline ends. The CDR3 extends over 16 amino acids. The CDR3 DNA is TGTGCCAGCAGCTATTTACAGGGAGGGAGCACAGATACGCAGTATTTT. Its protein product is CASSYLQGGSTDTQYF.

V is TRBV4-2 and J is TRBJ2-7; D unclear. CDR3 size: 11 residues. Germline V gives CDR1 LGHNA, CDR2 YNFKEQ. V lost 8 bases and J 2 bases, leaving 7 bases between the germline ends. Written as DNA, the CDR3 is TGTGCCAGCGGGAAAGCCTACGAGCAGTACTTC. It translates to CASGKAYEQYF.

The CDR3 bases are TGTGCCAGCAGCGGAGACGGAGACTACCGCACAGATACGCAGTATTTT. Amino acid sequence: CASSGDGDYRTDTQYF. The V call is TRBV9, the J call TRBJ2-3, with D possibly matching TRBD2 (5 bases). V lost 3 bases to trimming and J lost 1 base, with 15 bases between them. Germline lookup yields CDR1 SGDLS and CDR2 YYNGEE. CDR3 length: 16 amino acids.

This clone is a singleton in its sample. The same CDR3 arises from other DNA sequences in this sample as well. CDR3: CASGQSYNEQFF. The CDR3 DNA follows: TGTGCCAGTGGACAGTCATACAATGAGCAGTTCTTC. The V call is TRBV28, the J call TRBJ2-1; tentative D call: TRBD1 (6 bases). CDR1 and CDR2 from the germline V gene are MDHEN and SYDVKM. The CDR3 loop spans 12 amino acids. Trimming stripped 9 bases from V and 4 bases from J, with 10 bases between. Together with reference TRBV28 and TRBJ2-1, the CDR3 gives the full variable domain: DVKVTQSSRYLVKRTGEKVFLECVQDMDHENMFWYRQDPGLGLRLIYFSYDVKMKEKGDIPEGYSVSREKKERFSLILESASTNQTSMYLCASGQSYNEQFFGPGTRLTVL.

The chain recombines TRBV11-2 with TRBJ2-7; TRBD1 agrees at 8 bases. J gave up 5 bases and V 5 bases, and 14 bases lay outside the gene matches. CDR1 is SGHAT, CDR2 FQNNGV, per germline. The CDR3 totals 16 residues. CDR3 in DNA: TGTGCCAGCAGCCAACAGGGGCGGGACAGGAACAACGAGCAGTACTTC. Translated: CASSQQGRDRNNEQYF.

The chain uses TRBV5-4 and TRBJ2-3; 10 nucleotides align to TRBD2. Germline trimming cut 3 bases from V and 5 bases from J; bases unmatched to any gene: 9. Germline V gene sequence: CDR1 SGHNT, CDR2 YYREEE (reference sequence). This CDR3 contains 16 residues. The CDR3, as DNA: TGTGCCAGCAGCTCCCGGACTAGCGGAAAGGGAGATACGCAGTATTTT. It specifies CASSSRTSGKGDTQYF.

The chain carries TRBV5-1 and TRBJ2-3; D possibly matches TRBD1 or TRBD2 (5 bases each). CDR1 is SGHRS and CDR2 is YFSETQ in the germline V gene. Between the trimmed V and J ends, which lost 4 bases and 4 bases, there was a span of 13 bases. The CDR3 length is 14 residues. The CDR3 nucleotides are TGCGCCAGCAGCCCCCTTTTGGGGGCAGATACGCAGTATTTT. Its translation: CASSPLLGADTQYF. Looking up the rest from reference TRBV5-1 and TRBJ2-3 gives the full variable domain: KAGVTQTPRYLIKTRGQQVTLSCSPISGHRSVSWYQQTPGQGLQFLFEYFSETQRNKGNFPGRFSGRQFSNSRSEMNVSTLELGDSALYLCASSPLLGADTQYFGPGTRLTVL.

V and J are TRBV7-8 and TRBJ2-5; unclear D gene. The CDR3 runs 12 residues. The ends were cut back, 6 bases at V and 5 bases at J, with 10 bases in the middle. Looked up from germline, CDR1 is SGHVS and CDR2 is FQNEAQ. Written as DNA, the CDR3 is TGTGCCAGCAGAACACTGGGGGAGACCCAGTACTTC. It codes for CASRTLGETQYF.

This clone was seen more than once but under ten times. The chain has TRBV7-9 and TRBJ1-2; D gene unclear. V lost 1 base, J lost 7 bases, and 4 bases lay in between. The germline V gene encodes CDR1 SEHNR and CDR2 FQNEAQ (reference sequence). This CDR3 is 11 amino acids long. The CDR3 protein is CASSLEFGYTF. The CDR3 DNA follows: TGTGCCAGCAGCTTAGAGTTTGGCTACACCTTC.